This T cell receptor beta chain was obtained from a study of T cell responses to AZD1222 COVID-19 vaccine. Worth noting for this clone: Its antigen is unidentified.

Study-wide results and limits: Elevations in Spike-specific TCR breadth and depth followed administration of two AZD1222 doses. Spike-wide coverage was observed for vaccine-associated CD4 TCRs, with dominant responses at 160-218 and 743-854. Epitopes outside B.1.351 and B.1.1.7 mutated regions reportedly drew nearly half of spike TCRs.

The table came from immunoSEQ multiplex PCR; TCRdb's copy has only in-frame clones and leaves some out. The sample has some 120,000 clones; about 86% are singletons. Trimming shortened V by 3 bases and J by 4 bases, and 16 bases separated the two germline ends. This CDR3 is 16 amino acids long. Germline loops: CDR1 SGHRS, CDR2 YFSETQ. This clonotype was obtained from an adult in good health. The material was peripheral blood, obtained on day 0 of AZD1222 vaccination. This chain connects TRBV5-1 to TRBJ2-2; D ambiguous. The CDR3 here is CASSSGFLSGTGELFF. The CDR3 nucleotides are TGCGCCAGCAGCTCAGGCTTCCTTTCGGGCACCGGGGAGCTGTTTTTT.